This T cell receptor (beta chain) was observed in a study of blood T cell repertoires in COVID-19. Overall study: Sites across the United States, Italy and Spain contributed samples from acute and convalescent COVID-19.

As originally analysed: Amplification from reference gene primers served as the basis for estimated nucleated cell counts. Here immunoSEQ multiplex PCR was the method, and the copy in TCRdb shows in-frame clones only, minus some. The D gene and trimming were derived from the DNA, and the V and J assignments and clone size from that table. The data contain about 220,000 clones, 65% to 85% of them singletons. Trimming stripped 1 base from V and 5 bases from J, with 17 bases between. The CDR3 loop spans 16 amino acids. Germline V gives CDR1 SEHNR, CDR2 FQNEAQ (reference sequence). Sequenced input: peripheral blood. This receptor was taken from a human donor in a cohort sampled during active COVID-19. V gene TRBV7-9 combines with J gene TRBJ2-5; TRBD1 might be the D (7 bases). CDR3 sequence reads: CASSLVIQGRRETQYF. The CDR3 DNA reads TGTGCCAGCAGCTTAGTTATACAGGGGAGGAGGGAGACCCAGTACTTC. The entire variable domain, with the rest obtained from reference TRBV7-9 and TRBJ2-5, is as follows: DTGVSQNPRHKITKRGQNVTFRCDPISEHNRLYWYRQTLGQGPEFLTYFQNEAQLEKSRLLSDRFSAERPKGSFSTLEIQRTEQGDSAMYLCASSLVIQGRRETQYFGPGTRLLVL.